The 10 T cell receptor beta chains below were found in one sample sequenced in a study of T-cell memory formation after mild COVID-19. TCRdb re-called the 5' RACE reads with MiXCR, one entry per CDR3 protein. The repertoire holds over 300,000 distinct CDR3 sequences, roughly 20% seen once, with 21% in the top ten. Sample: PBMCs or a T cell subset sorted from them (not recorded which). The receptors were sampled from a man younger than 35 who had mild COVID-19 (a few samples of this study predate the infection). Cell type and time point are not known.

This clonotype was recorded a few times. In DNA, the CDR3 is TGCGCCAGCAGCTTGGGGCACAGGGTAGGTAATGAGCAGTTCTTC. Translated: CASSLGHRVGNEQFF. V is TRBV5-1 and J is TRBJ2-1, with D perhaps matching TRBD1 (6 bases). CDR1 SGHRS and CDR2 YFSETQ come from the germline V gene. V lost 0 bases to trimming and J lost 7 bases, with 14 bases between them. The CDR3 is 15 residues long.

In this sample, this clonotype turned up a few times. J is TRBJ2-4 and V is TRBV24-1; the D is unclear. CDR3 length: 14 amino acids. V was pared by 12 bases and J by 1 base, with 15 bases between. Germline CDR1 reads KGHDR; CDR2 reads SFDVKD. Here the CDR3 reads CAPTGERAKNIQYF. The CDR3 DNA reads as TGTGCCCCCACCGGCGAACGGGCCAAAAACATTCAGTACTTC.

A few counts support this clonotype. The V and J genes are TRBV24-1 and TRBJ2-7; TRBD1 is a possible D gene (7 bases). CDR3 length equals 15 residues. Trimming removed 8 bases at V and 4 bases at J, with 20 bases between. Germline CDR1 is KGHDR and CDR2 is SFDVKD. As DNA, the CDR3 is TGTGCCACCAAGGAGGGACAGCCCAGAAGTTACGAGCAGTACGTC. Amino acid sequence: CATKEGQPRSYEQYV.

This clonotype was seen once. The junction differs from germline at one of its ends, possibly a read error. The V call is TRBV6-5, the J call TRBJ1-5; TRBD1 agrees at 8 bases. The germline gives CDR1 MNHEY, CDR2 SVGAGI. CDR3 length: 17 amino acids. CDR3 DNA: TGTGCCGGCAGGGCCGGACAGGGAGGGTATAGCAATCAGCCCCAGCATTTT. This gives the protein CAGRAGQGGYSNQPQHF.

The chain is built from TRBV7-2 and TRBJ2-3; no clear D. This CDR3 region has 14 residues. Germline V CDR1 and CDR2: SGHTA, FQGNSA. The V and J ends lost 5 bases and 0 bases respectively, with 9 bases between them. CDR3 sequence: CASSESMSTDTQYF. CDR3 nucleotide sequence: TGTGCCAGCAGCGAATCTATGAGCACAGATACGCAGTATTTT.

The rearrangement links TRBV4-1 to TRBJ1-5; D ambiguous. Trimming took 0 bases from V and 1 from J, leaving 7 bases between them. The V gene's germline CDR1 is MGHRA and CDR2 YSYEKL. The CDR3 contains 15 residues. The CDR3 sequence is CASSQEGGSNQPQHF. The CDR3, as DNA: TGCGCCAGCAGCCAAGAAGGAGGGAGCAATCAGCCCCAGCATTTT.

This clonotype turned up a few times. In nucleotides, the CDR3 is TGTGCCAGCAGCCCCGGACTAGTGAGGAGGGAGCTGTTTTTT. This gives the protein CASSPGLVRRELFF. The rearrangement joins TRBV11-2 to TRBJ2-2; 7 bases match TRBD2. V shed 5 bases and J 9 bases; nucleotides not matched to a gene: 9. In germline, CDR1 is SGHAT, CDR2 FQNNGV. This CDR3 has 14 amino acids.

The sample holds a few counts of this clonotype. The CDR3: CASSQVQGNSPLHF. CDR3 coding DNA: TGCGCCAGCAGCCAAGTACAAGGGAATTCACCCCTCCACTTT. This chain links TRBV4-3 with TRBJ1-6; D unresolved. V was clipped by 1 base and J by 7 bases, with 8 bases between them. Germline CDR1 reads LGHNA; CDR2 reads YSLEER. CDR3 size: 14 residues.

The chain joins TRBV18 to TRBJ1-2; the D gene is possibly TRBD1 (6 bases). Trimming left V 3 bases short and J 6 bases short, with 11 bases between. Germline-derived CDR1 and CDR2 are KGHSH and LQKENI. CDR3 size: 13 residues. The CDR3 loop reads CASSPDGGHGYTF. The CDR3 bases are TGTGCCAGCTCACCGGACGGGGGCCATGGCTACACCTTC. Combining the CDR3 with reference TRBV18 and TRBJ1-2 gives the whole variable domain NAGVMQNPRHLVRRRGQEARLRCSPMKGHSHVYWYRQLPEEGLKFMVYLQKENIIDESGMPKERFSAEFPKEGPSILRIQQVVRGDSAAYFCASSPDGGHGYTFGSGTRLTVV.

This clonotype was detected only a few times. The chain joins TRBV5-1 to TRBJ1-6; 8 nucleotides agree with TRBD1. Germline CDR1 is SGHRS and CDR2 is YFSETQ. There are 15 residues in the CDR3. The J segment lost 9 bases and the V segment lost 0 bases, leaving 5 bases of the junction unmatched. The CDR3 loop is CASSLDSGQVSPLHF. For the CDR3, the DNA is TGCGCCAGCAGCTTGGATTCGGGACAGGTTTCACCCCTCCACTTT.